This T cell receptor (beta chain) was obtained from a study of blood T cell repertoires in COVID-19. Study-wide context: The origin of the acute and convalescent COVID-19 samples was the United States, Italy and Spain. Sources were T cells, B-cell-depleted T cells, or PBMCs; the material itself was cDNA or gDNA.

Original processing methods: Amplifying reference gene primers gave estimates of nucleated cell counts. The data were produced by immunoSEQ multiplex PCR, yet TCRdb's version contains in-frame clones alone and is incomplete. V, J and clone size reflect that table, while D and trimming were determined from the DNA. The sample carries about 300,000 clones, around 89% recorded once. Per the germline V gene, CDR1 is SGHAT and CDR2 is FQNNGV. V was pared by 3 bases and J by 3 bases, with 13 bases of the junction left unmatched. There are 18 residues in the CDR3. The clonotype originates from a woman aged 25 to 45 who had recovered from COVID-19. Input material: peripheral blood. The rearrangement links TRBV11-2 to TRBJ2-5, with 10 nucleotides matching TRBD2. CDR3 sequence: CASSFVRASGGLKETQYF. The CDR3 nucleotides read TGTGCCAGCAGCTTCGTGCGGGCTAGCGGGGGACTTAAAGAGACCCAGTACTTC.